This T cell receptor (beta chain) is from a study of CD4 T cells in relation to SARS-CoV-2 and coronaviruses (dated by TCRdb to the early 2020s). Some background on the complete study: Patient-derived lymphoblastoid cell lines were used to map the HLA restriction of shared crossreactive spike epitopes. At the level of individual TCR clonotypes, the study evaluated whether memory CD4+ T cells crossreact between the spike proteins of SARS-CoV-2 and those of common cold coronaviruses. Expansion assays from other donors in the study were sequenced with a different, Illumina-based TCR-beta assay. The Adaptive Biotechnologies TCR-sequencing kit was used to sequence samples from a few pre-COVID donors and the naive versus memory experiments, while other data came from Illumina-based sequencing. Overall study outcomes, separate from this receptor: The study was limited by small numbers of patients and tested TCRs. Around 65% of donors had memory CD4+ clonotypes that crossrecognized SARS-CoV-2 and at least one common cold coronavirus spike. Crossreactivity analysis was centred on spike protein, so crossreactivity against other viral proteins was not assessed. Naive versus memory sequencing indicated the assay detects memory recall responses rather than primary responses primed during culture. Because no donor provided both pre-pandemic and post-infection samples, tracing the source of pre-existing responses was limited. Significantly weaker SARS-CoV-2-driven expansion was shown by crossreactive clones than by monoreactive clones, consistent with antigenic imprinting.

Here V drops 5 bases and J drops 3 bases, and the junction holds 11 bases not matched to any gene. The germline V gene supplies CDR1 SGHDT and CDR2 YYEEEE. The CDR3, from cysteine to phenylalanine, totals 18 residues. Only the CDR3 DNA is retained, 54 bases long and in frame from the first base. CD4+ T cells from unexposed donors were collected before the COVID-19 pandemic (2011-2018). To separate naive from memory CD4+ T cells, cryopreserved PBMCs first underwent CD4 enrichment and then EasySep naive CD4+ T cell enrichment. The leukapheresis product for the unexposed donors was obtained through commercial purchase. PBMCs were isolated from leukapheresis product or whole blood by Ficoll-Paque PLUS gradient centrifugation. The PBMCs went either fresh into the expansion assay or into cryopreservation at -140 degrees C. The QIAamp Micro DNA Kit was used to extract genomic DNA from the CD4+ T cells. Deep-resolution immunoSEQ TCR-beta sequencing was performed on DNA from uncultured naive and memory CD4+ T cells. The authors processed their data as follows. During preprocessing, nonproductive sequences were removed, as were CDR3s that did not start with C, did not end with F or W, or were shorter than 7 amino acids. Cultured and uncultured naive and memory CD4+ repertoires were searched for CDR3s previously identified as spike- and CEF-reactive. Pairwise Levenshtein distance, computed with the stringdist R package after three terminal residues were trimmed from each end, was used as the measure of CDR3 homology. The table comes from immuneACCESS by way of TCRdb, which keeps in-frame sequences with V and J called. Part of the clones is missing from these tables; in studies checked, under half for an unresolved V gene and the rest for unknown reasons. The V and J calls and clone size come from that table; D and trimming were worked out from the DNA. The sample table contains tens of thousands of clones; only one count was recorded for 90% to 95% of them. The ten top clones hold approximately 0.21% of the sample.

As concerns this clone: The antigen it binds to is not known. The sample holds no much larger clone one base away, and base qualities are not on file.

The TCR sequence derives from a human donor in good health. The sequence joins TRBV5-6 to TRBJ2-3; 14 central bases correspond to TRBD2. Sequenced: naive CD4+ T cells from PBMCs. The intended sense of this specimen's cell subset or site label: naive CD4+ T cells isolated by negative enrichment. The CDR3 loop reads CASSFRTSGGSITDTQYF. The nucleotide sequence is TGTGCCAGCAGTTTCAGGACTAGCGGGGGGTCTATAACAGATACGCAGTATTTT.